This T cell receptor (beta chain) was sequenced in a study of cytomegalovirus exposure and HLA in healthy donors. Nominally healthy donors provided the samples, though records likely missed some immune exposures. With respect to this clone: Its target is not known. One junction end does not reproduce the germline sequence, and a read error may be involved.

The CDR3 runs to 16 residues. Germline V gene lookup returns CDR1 SSHAT and CDR2 FNYEAQ (reference sequence). 60 Vbeta and 13 Jbeta primers were used in PCR. Assay used: immunoSEQ multiplex PCR; TCRdb lists only in-frame clones, some missing. Of roughly 96,000 clones listed, around 79% are singletons. Study-level findings and limits: Many donors shared some public TCRs, even though most TCR sequences were rare. Prediction of most subjects' HLA-A and HLA-B alleles by TCR beta sequences was reportedly accurate.

This chain connects TRBV7-7 to TRBJ2-2; D is possibly TRBD2 (7 bases). The material sequenced was PBMCs. The receptor was derived from a female donor in good health and CMV-seropositive. DNA of the CDR3: TGTGCTAGCAGCTTAGTAGGGGGGGCGAACACCGGGGAGCTGTTTTTT. It codes for CASSLVGGANTGELFF.